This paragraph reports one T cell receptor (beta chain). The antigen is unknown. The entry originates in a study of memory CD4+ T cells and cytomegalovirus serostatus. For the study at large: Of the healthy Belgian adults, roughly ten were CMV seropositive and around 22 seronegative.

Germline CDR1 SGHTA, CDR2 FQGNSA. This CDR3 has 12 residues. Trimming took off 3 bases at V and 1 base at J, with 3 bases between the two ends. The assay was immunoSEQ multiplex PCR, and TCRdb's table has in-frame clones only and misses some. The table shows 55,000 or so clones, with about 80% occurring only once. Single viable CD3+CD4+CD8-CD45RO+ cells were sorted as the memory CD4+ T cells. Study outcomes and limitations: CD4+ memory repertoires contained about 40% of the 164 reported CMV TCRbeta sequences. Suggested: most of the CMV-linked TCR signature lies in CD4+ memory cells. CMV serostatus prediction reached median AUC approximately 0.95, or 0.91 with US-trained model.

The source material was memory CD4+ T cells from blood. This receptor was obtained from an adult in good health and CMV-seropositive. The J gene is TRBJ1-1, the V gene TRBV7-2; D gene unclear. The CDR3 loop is CASSFTNTEAFF. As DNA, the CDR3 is TGTGCCAGCAGCTTTACGAACACTGAAGCTTTCTTT. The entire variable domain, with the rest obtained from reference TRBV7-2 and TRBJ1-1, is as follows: GAGVSQSPSNKVTEKGKDVELRCDPISGHTALYWYRQSLGQGLEFLIYFQGNSAPDKSGLPSDRFSAERTGGSVSTLTIQRTQQEDSAVYLCASSFTNTEAFFGQGTRLTVV.